Below, one T cell receptor beta chain is given with its context. Its target is unknown. The data were taken from a study of T cell repertoires in cytomegalovirus infection. As for the study in general: CMV epitopes, recently identified HLA-C-restricted and well-studied HLA-B-restricted, were used. Public TCR beta signatures marked donors with CMV infection and the matching HLA.

This CDR3 is 14 amino acids long. Germline values: CDR1 PRHDT, CDR2 FYEKMQ (reference sequence). The germline V and J ends were trimmed by 2 bases and 4 bases, with 12 bases remaining between them. General observations from the study: There were carriers of CMV plus the relevant HLA, and cumulative public TCR beta family frequency identified them. The ex vivo response was dominated by HLA-C-restricted CMV-specific TCR beta clonotypes.

TCRdb re-called the reads with MiXCR, one entry per CDR3 protein. Of about 83,000 distinct CDR3 sequences listed, 45% to 50% are singletons. The sequence was collected from a human donor in good health (CMV status not recorded). Some clones in this sample may be carry-over from other donors' samples. The rearrangement joins TRBV13 to TRBJ2-7; D may correspond to TRBD1 or TRBD2 (6 bases each). Source: CD8+ T cells from cultured PBMCs, taken from culture after CMV antigen stimulation. In DNA form, the CDR3 reads TGTGCCAGCAGCTTATGGGGGGCTACGTACGAGCAGTACTTC. Protein: CASSLWGATYEQYF.